The clone carrying this TCR beta chain appeared a few times. The antigen remains unidentified. Germline CDR1 and CDR2: MNHEY and SMNVEV (reference sequence). Trimming removed 3 bases from V and 5 bases from J, with 11 bases in between. The CDR3 is 15 amino acids. The source of the sample is a study of T cells after yellow fever vaccination. General observations from the study: Any FACS-sorted repertoire could hold abundant clonotypes that contaminate it from the bulk population.

TCRdb analysed the 5' RACE reads with MiXCR anew, one entry per CDR3 protein. The sample shows 250,000 to 400,000 distinct CDR3 sequences, around 4.5% of them seen only once. The rearrangement joins TRBV27 to TRBJ1-6, with D uncertain. The source material was PBMCs, sampled 15 days after the yellow fever booster vaccination. The sequence was collected from a man between 18 and 35 years old who received the YFV17D yellow fever vaccine. CDR3 region: CASSFHPFHNSPLHF. Written as DNA, the CDR3 is TGTGCCAGCAGTTTTCATCCATTCCATAATTCACCCCTCCACTTT.